The T cell receptor beta chain described here comes from a study of control samples from healthy donors and cancer patients. Germline V CDR1 and CDR2: SGHTA, FQGTGA. There are 13 residues in the CDR3. Trimming took off 4 bases at V and 6 bases at J, with 11 bases between the two ends. TCRdb's table, derived via immunoSEQ multiplex PCR, lists solely in-frame clones and lacks some. Among around 120,000 clones listed, around 90% were seen once. This sequence joins TRBV7-3 and TRBJ2-3; D is unclear. Input material: blood. This sequence originates from a man aged 40-55 years in good health. CDR3 region: CASSSGTGDTQYF. The CDR3 region has the DNA TGTGCCAGCAGCTCTGGAACCGGCGATACGCAGTATTTT.